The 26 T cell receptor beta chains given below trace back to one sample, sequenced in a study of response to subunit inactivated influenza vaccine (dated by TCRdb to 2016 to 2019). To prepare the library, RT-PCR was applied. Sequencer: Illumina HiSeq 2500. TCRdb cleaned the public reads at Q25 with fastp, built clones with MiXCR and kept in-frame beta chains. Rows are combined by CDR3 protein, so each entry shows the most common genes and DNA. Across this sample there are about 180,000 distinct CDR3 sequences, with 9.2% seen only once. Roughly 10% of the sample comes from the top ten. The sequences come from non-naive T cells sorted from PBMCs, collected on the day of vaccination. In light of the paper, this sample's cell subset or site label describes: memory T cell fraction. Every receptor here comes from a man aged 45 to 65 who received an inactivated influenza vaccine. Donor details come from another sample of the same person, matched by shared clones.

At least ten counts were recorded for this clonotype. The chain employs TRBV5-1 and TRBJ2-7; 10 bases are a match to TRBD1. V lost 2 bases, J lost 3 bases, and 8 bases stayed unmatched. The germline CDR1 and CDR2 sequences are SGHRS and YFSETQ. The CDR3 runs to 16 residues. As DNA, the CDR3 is TGCGCCAGCAGCTTCCTCCCGGGACAGGGGAGCTACGAGCAGTACTTC. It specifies CASSFLPGQGSYEQYF.

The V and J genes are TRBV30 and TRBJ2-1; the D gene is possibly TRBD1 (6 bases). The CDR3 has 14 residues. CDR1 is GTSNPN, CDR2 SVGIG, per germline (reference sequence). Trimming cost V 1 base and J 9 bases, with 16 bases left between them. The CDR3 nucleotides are TGTGCCTGGAGTGGCAGGGGACGGCTATTTGAGCAGTTCTTC. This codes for CAWSGRGRLFEQFF.

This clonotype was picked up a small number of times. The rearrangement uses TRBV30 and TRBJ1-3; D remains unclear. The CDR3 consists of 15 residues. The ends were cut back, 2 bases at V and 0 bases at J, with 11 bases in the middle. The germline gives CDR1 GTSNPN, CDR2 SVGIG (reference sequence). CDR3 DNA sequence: TGTGCCTGGAGTAGTGATCCCCACTCTGGAAACACCATATATTTT. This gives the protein CAWSSDPHSGNTIYF. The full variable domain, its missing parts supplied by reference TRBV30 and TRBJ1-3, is SQTIHQWPATLVQPVGSPLSLECTVEGTSNPNLYWYRQAAGRGLQLLFYSVGIGQISSEVPQNLSASRPQDRQFILSSKKLLLSDSGFYLCAWSSDPHSGNTIYFGEGSWLTVV.

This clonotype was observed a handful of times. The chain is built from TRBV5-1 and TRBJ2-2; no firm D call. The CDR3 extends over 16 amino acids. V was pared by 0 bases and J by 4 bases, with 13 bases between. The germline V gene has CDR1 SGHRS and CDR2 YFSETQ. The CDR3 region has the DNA TGCGCCAGCAGCTTGGAAGGCGGAATTCTCACCGGGGAGCTGTTTTTT. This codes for CASSLEGGILTGELFF.

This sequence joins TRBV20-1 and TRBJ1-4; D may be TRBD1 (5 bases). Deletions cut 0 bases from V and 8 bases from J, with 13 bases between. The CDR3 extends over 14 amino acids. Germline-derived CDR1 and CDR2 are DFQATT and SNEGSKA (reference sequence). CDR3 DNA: TGCAGTGCTAGAGATCAATCGGGGACCGAAAAACTGTTTTTT. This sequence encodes CSARDQSGTEKLFF.

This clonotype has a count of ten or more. CDR3 coding DNA: TGTGCCAGCAGCTTAGTGGGGGGCAGGACCGGGGAGCTGTTTTTT. This codes for CASSLVGGRTGELFF. The chain has TRBV7-2 and TRBJ2-2; D may match TRBD1 or TRBD2 (6 bases each). The length of the CDR3 is 15 residues. Germline assignment: CDR1 SGHTA and CDR2 FQGNSA. V was shortened by 1 base and J by 5 bases, with 11 bases between the two germline ends.

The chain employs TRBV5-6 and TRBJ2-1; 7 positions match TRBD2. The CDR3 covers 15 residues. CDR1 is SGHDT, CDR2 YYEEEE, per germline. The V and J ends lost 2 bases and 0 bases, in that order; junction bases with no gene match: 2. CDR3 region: CASSLREASYNEQFF. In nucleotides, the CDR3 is TGTGCCAGCAGCTTACGGGAGGCCTCCTACAATGAGCAGTTCTTC.

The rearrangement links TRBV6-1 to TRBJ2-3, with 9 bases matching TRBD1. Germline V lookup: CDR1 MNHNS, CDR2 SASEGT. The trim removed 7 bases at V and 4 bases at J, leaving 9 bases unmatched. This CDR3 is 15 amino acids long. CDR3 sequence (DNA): TGTGCCAGCAAAGAAGGGACAGGGTATGCAGATACGCAGTATTTT. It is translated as CASKEGTGYADTQYF.

The CDR3 DNA reads TGTGCCAGCAGCCGCCGGGACAGGGGTTCCACAGATACGCAGTATTTT. It specifies CASSRRDRGSTDTQYF. V usage is TRBV3-1 and J usage is TRBJ2-3; 10 nucleotides align to TRBD1. V was pared by 4 bases and J by 2 bases, with 6 bases of the junction left unmatched. CDR1 and CDR2 (germline): LGHDT, YNNKEL (reference sequence). The CDR3 length is 16 residues.

In DNA, the CDR3 is TGTGCCAGCAGTGAAGCGATGGGGCAAAACGAGCAGTACTTC. Translation gives CASSEAMGQNEQYF. This sequence joins TRBV6-1 and TRBJ2-7; weak D call: TRBD1 (5 bases). The V gene's germline CDR1 is MNHNS and CDR2 SASEGT. The germline V and J ends were trimmed by 0 bases and 5 bases, with 11 bases remaining between them. CDR3 length: 14 amino acids.

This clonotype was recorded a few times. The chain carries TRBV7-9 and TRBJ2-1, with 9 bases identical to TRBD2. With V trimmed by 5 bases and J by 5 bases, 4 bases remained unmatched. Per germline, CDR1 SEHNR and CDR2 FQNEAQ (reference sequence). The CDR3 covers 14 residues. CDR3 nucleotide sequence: TGTGCCAGCAGCACCAGCGGGGGGCACAATGAGCAGTTCTTC. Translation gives CASSTSGGHNEQFF.

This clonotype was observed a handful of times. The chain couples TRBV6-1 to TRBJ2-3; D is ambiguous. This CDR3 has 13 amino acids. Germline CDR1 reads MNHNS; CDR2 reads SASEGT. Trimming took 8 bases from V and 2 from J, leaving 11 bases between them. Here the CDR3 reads CASGVPSTDTQYF. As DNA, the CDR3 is TGTGCCAGCGGGGTTCCCTCCACAGATACGCAGTATTTT.

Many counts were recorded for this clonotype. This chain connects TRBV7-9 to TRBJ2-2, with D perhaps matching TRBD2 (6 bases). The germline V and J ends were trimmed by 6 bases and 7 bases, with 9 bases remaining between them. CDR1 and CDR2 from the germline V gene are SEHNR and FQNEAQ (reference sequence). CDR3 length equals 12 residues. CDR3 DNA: TGTGCCAGCAGACCCGGGGGCGGGGAGCTGTTTTTT. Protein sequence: CASRPGGGELFF. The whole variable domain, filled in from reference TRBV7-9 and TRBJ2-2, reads DTGVSQNPRHKITKRGQNVTFRCDPISEHNRLYWYRQTLGQGPEFLTYFQNEAQLEKSRLLSDRFSAERPKGSFSTLEIQRTEQGDSAMYLCASRPGGGELFFGEGSRLTVL.

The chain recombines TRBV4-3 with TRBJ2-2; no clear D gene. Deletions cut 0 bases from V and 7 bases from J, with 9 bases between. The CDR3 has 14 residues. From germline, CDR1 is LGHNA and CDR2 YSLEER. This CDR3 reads CASSQDKAFGELFF. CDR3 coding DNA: TGCGCCAGCAGCCAAGATAAAGCGTTCGGGGAGCTGTTTTTT.

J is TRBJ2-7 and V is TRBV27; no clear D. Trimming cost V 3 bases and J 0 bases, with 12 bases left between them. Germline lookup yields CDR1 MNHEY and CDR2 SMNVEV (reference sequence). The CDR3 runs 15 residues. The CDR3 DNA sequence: TGTGCCAGCAGTTTTTCGGAGTCGAGCTCCTACGAGCAGTACTTC. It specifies CASSFSESSSYEQYF.

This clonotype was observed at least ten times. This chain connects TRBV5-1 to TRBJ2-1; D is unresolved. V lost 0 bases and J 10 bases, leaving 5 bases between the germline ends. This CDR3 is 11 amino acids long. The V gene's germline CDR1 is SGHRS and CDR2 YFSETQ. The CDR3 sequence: CASSLVGEQFF. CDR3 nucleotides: TGCGCCAGCAGCTTGGTGGGGGAGCAGTTCTTC.

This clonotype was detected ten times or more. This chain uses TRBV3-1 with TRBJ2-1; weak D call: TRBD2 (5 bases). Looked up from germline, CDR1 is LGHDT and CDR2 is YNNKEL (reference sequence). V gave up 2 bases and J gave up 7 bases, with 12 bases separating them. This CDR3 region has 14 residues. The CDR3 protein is CASSQLTGKNEQFF. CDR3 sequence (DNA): TGTGCCAGCAGCCAACTAACGGGGAAAAATGAGCAGTTCTTC.

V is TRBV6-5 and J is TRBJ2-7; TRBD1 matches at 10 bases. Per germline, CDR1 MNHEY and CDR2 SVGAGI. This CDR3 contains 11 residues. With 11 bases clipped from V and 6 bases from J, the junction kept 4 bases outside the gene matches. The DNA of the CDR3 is TGTGCCGGGGGACAGGGGACCGAGCAGTACTTC. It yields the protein CAGGQGTEQYF.

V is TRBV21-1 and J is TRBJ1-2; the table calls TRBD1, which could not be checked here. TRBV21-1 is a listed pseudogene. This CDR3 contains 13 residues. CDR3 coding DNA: TGTGCCAGCAGCAAAGAGGTCCCCTATGGCTACACCTTC. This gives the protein CASSKEVPYGYTF.

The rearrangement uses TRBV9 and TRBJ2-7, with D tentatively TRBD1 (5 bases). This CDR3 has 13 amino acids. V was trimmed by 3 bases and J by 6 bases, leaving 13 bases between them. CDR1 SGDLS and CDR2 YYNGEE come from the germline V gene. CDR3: CASSARVQGEQYF. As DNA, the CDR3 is TGTGCCAGCAGCGCCCGTGTTCAGGGCGAGCAGTACTTC.

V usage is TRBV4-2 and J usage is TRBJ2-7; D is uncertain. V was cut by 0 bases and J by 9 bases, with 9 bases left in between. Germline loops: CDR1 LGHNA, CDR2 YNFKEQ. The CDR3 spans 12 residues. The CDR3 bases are TGTGCCAGCAGCCAAGATCGCACGGCGCAGTACTTC. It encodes CASSQDRTAQYF.

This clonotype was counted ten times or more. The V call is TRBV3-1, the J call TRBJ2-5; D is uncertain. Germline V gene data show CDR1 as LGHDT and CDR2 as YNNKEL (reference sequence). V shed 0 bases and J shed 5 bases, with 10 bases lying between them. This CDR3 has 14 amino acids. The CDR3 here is CASSQEAIGETQYF. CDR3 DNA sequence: TGTGCCAGCAGCCAAGAAGCAATTGGGGAGACCCAGTACTTC.

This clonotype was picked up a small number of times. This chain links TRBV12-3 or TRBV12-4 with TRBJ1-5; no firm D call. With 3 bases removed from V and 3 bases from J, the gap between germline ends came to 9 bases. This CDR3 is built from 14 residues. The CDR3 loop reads CASSFRRHNQPQHF. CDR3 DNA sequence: TGTGCCAGCAGTTTTCGGCGTCACAATCAGCCCCAGCATTTT.

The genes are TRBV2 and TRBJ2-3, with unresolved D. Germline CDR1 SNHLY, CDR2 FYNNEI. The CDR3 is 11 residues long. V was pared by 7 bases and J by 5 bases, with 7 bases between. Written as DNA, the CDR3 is TGTGCCAGCACACAGCGAGATACGCAGTATTTT. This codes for CASTQRDTQYF. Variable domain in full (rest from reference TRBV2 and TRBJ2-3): EPEVTQTPSHQVTQMGQEVILRCVPISNHLYFYWYRQILGQKVEFLVSFYNNEISEKSEIFDDQFSVERPDGSNFTLKIRSTKLEDSAMYFCASTQRDTQYFGPGTRLTVL.

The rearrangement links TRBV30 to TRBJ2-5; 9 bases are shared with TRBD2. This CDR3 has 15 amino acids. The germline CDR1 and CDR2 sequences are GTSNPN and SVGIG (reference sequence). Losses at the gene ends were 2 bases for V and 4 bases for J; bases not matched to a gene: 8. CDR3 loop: CAWSRLSGGLETQYF. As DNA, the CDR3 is TGTGCCTGGAGTCGGCTAAGCGGGGGGCTAGAGACCCAGTACTTC.

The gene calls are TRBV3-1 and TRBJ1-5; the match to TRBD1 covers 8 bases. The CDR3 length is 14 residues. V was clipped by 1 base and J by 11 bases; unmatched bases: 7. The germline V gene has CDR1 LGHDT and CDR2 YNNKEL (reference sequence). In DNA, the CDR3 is TGTGCCAGCAGCCAAGGGACAGGGAGTTTGACCCAGCATTTT. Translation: CASSQGTGSLTQHF.